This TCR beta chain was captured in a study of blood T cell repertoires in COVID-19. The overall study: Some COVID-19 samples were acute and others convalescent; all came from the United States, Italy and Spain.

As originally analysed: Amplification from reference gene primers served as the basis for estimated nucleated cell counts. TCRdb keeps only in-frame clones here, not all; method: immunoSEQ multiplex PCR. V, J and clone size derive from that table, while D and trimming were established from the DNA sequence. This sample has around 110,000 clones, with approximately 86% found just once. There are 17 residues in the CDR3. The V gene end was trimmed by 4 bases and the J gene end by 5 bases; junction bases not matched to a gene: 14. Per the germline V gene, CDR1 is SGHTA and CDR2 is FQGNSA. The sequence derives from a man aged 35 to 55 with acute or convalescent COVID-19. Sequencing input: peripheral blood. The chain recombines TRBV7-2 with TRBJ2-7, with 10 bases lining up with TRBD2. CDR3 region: CASSSPRERGGSHEQYF. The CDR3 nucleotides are TGTGCCAGCAGCTCACCACGAGAGCGGGGGGGCTCTCACGAGCAGTACTTC.